This T cell receptor beta chain was recovered during a study of OX40 agonist ivuxolimab in advanced cancers. Study context: Under the entry rules, prior anti-PD-1, anti-PD-L1 or anti-CTLA-4 therapy was allowed, and roughly 41% had some.

Study-wide findings and caveats: Not determined was the antigen specificity of the expanded peripheral T cells.

Individuals having autoimmune disease history or systemic immunosuppression were not enrolled. Remarks on this clone: As yet, its antigen is unknown.

Measured with immunoSEQ multiplex PCR; TCRdb has only the in-frame clones, and not every one. Found here are about 73,000 clones, almost 90% of them singletons; the top ten hold less than 0.9%. The sequence was collected from an adult with an advanced solid tumor such as melanoma, head and neck, liver or kidney cancer. Sequenced material: CD4+ or CD8+ T cells sorted from blood, taken in a trial of the OX40 agonist ivuxolimab.

This CDR3 reads CASSQDAPLQLLAKNIQYF. In DNA, the CDR3 is TGCGCCAGCAGCCAAGATGCCCCCCTCCAGCTCCTAGCCAAAAACATTCAGTACTTC. The V call is TRBV4-1, the J call TRBJ2-4; D ambiguous. V dropped 0 bases and J dropped 0 bases, with 18 bases sitting between them. Germline CDR1 is MGHRA and CDR2 is YSYEKL. The CDR3 is 19 residues long.